This is a list of T cell receptor beta chains from one sample in a study of T cell responses to AZD1222 COVID-19 vaccine. The data were produced by immunoSEQ multiplex PCR, yet TCRdb's version contains in-frame clones alone and is incomplete. The repertoire holds about 82,000 clones, around 82% seen once, with about 1.3% in the top ten. The material was peripheral blood, obtained 28 days after the second AZD1222 dose. The receptors stem from an adult who received the AZD1222 COVID-19 vaccine. CDR3s include the opening cysteine and the closing phenylalanine or tryptophan. Each record gives: D gene, V gene, J gene, clone size, CDR3 protein, CDR3 DNA. A D gene is named only where the DNA matches it firmly. The size field is filled for only some rows; it gives once, few, many or a size class.

-	TRBV18	TRBJ1-1	-	CASSPGRGNTEAFF	TGTGCCAGCTCACCAGGGAGGGGGAACACTGAAGCTTTCTTT
TRBD2	TRBV5-5	TRBJ2-5	-	CASSLGGGAYQETQYF	TGTGCCAGCAGCTTGGGCGGGGGAGCCTACCAAGAGACCCAGTACTTC
-	TRBV5-3	TRBJ1-5	-	CARSLSQVNQPQHF	TGTGCCAGAAGCTTATCACAGGTCAATCAGCCCCAGCATTTT
-	TRBV7-3	TRBJ2-5	-	CASSLNQETQYF	TGTGCCAGCAGCTTAAACCAAGAGACCCAGTACTTC
-	TRBV28	TRBJ1-1	-	CASSPIGLTGFF	TGTGCCAGCAGTCCGATCGGGCTGACAGGTTTCTTT
-	TRBV21-1	TRBJ2-1	-	CASSRGGTSSYNEQFF	TGTGCCAGCAGCAGGGGCGGGACGTCCTCCTACAATGAGCAGTTCTTC
-	TRBV19	TRBJ1-3	-	CASTPQGYGNTIYF	TGTGCCAGTACCCCCCAAGGGTATGGAAACACCATATATTTT
TRBD2	TRBV11-1	TRBJ2-7	-	CASSRERGIYEQYF	TGTGCCAGCAGCCGTGAGCGGGGGATATACGAGCAGTACTTC
-	TRBV24-1	TRBJ2-3	few	CATRGIAADTQYF	TGTGCCACCCGCGGGATAGCGGCAGATACGCAGTATTTT
TRBD1	TRBV27	TRBJ1-2	-	CASSLFGTAGGYTF	TGTGCCAGCAGTTTATTTGGGACAGCGGGCGGCTACACCTTC
-	TRBV5-1	TRBJ2-1	-	CASSPGTEYNEQFF	TGCGCCAGCAGCCCCGGGACTGAGTACAATGAGCAGTTCTTC
-	TRBV2	TRBJ2-3	once	CASSEAQGKGPFTDTQYF	TGTGCCAGCAGTGAAGCCCAAGGGAAGGGGCCGTTCACAGATACGCAGTATTTT
-	TRBV7-8	TRBJ2-7	-	CASSSRRGYEQYF	TGTGCCAGCAGCTCAAGACGGGGCTACGAGCAGTACTTC
-	TRBV30	TRBJ1-2	-	CAWSVLRAYGYTF	TGTGCCTGGAGTGTACTCCGTGCCTATGGCTACACCTTC
-	TRBV5-6	TRBJ1-4	-	CASSLAAGLNEKLFF	TGTGCCAGCAGCTTGGCGGCAGGGTTAAATGAAAAACTGTTTTTT
-	TRBV5-6	TRBJ1-5	once	CASSITGYSNQPQHF	TGTGCCAGCAGCATTACAGGGTATAGCAATCAGCCCCAGCATTTT
-	TRBV30	TRBJ1-2	-	CAWSGGPQNYGYTF	TGTGCCTGGAGTGGGGGACCGCAAAACTATGGCTACACCTTC
-	TRBV28	TRBJ2-2	-	CASSRTDSVGELFF	TGTGCCAGCAGTAGGACGGATTCTGTCGGGGAGCTGTTTTTT
TRBD1	TRBV7-3	TRBJ2-2	-	CASSQGVGELFF	TGTGCCAGCAGCCAGGGGGTCGGGGAGCTGTTTTTT
TRBD1	TRBV18	TRBJ1-1	-	CASSPRQGDTEAFF	TGTGCCAGCTCACCACGACAGGGGGACACTGAAGCTTTCTTT
-	TRBV27	TRBJ1-6	-	CASSPPYGGPLHF	TGTGCCAGCAGCCCTCCGTATGGGGGACCCCTCCACTTT
TRBD2	TRBV4-2	TRBJ2-7	-	CASSPGLGEQYF	TGTGCCAGCAGCCCCGGACTAGGTGAGCAGTACTTC
-	TRBV5-4	TRBJ2-1	-	CASSLAGGIPYNEQFF	TGTGCCAGCAGCTTGGCCGGCGGGATCCCGTACAATGAGCAGTTCTTC
-	TRBV7-7	TRBJ2-2	-	CASSLDGATGELFF	TGTGCCAGCAGCTTAGATGGGGCCACCGGGGAGCTGTTTTTT
TRBD2	TRBV28	TRBJ2-7	-	CATVSGRAIGYEQYF	TGTGCCACCGTTAGCGGGAGGGCCATTGGATACGAGCAGTACTTC
-	TRBV14	TRBJ1-6	-	CASSQDLYNSPLHF	TGTGCCAGCAGCCAAGACCTATATAATTCACCCCTCCACTTT
-	TRBV2	TRBJ2-5	few	CASRGPVRIQETQYF	TGTGCCAGCAGAGGCCCCGTGAGAATACAAGAGACCCAGTACTTC
-	TRBV30	TRBJ1-1	-	CAWRFRGENTEAFF	TGTGCCTGGAGGTTCCGGGGGGAGAACACTGAAGCTTTCTTT